The 29 T cell receptor beta chains below all came from one sample that was sequenced in a study of blood T cell repertoires in COVID-19. The repertoire was sequenced with immunoSEQ multiplex PCR; TCRdb's copy has only in-frame clones and lacks some. The data contain some 250,000 clones, under 90% of them singletons. The specimen was PBMCs or T cells enriched from blood (not recorded which). The receptors were sampled from a man younger than 35 who had recovered from COVID-19.

The J gene is TRBJ1-1, the V gene TRBV5-1; TRBD1 matches 7 bases. This CDR3 spans 16 amino acids. The V gene end was trimmed by 0 bases and the J gene end by 5 bases; junction bases not matched to a gene: 10. The germline V gene encodes CDR1 SGHRS and CDR2 YFSETQ. The CDR3 protein is CASSLDRGWDRTEAFF. Here the CDR3 DNA reads TGCGCCAGCAGCTTGGACAGGGGATGGGATAGAACTGAAGCTTTCTTT.

The genes are TRBV27 and TRBJ2-7, with TRBD2 as a possible D gene (6 bases). The V end lost 7 bases, the J end lost 0 bases, and 16 bases lay between the germline ends. The CDR3 is 15 residues long. Germline V CDR1 and CDR2: MNHEY, SMNVEV (reference sequence). Written as DNA, the CDR3 is TGTGCCAGCACCCCGACCGGAGGGCCCTCCTACGAGCAGTACTTC. Translating it yields CASTPTGGPSYEQYF.

This chain links TRBV9 with TRBJ1-6, with D tentatively TRBD1 (5 bases). Trimming removed 4 bases from V and 5 bases from J, with 10 bases in between. CDR1 and CDR2 from the germline V gene are SGDLS and YYNGEE. The CDR3 has 14 residues. The CDR3: CASSLAGDNSPLHF. The CDR3 nucleotides read TGTGCCAGCAGCCTAGCGGGGGATAATTCACCCCTCCACTTT.

The V and J genes are TRBV7-3 and TRBJ2-3, with D possibly TRBD2 on 5 matching bases. The CDR3 is made up of 15 amino acids. The V end lost 5 bases, the J end lost 0 bases, and 12 bases lay between the germline ends. Germline V CDR1 and CDR2: SGHTA, FQGTGA. CDR3 loop: CASSIGLKSTDTQYF. The CDR3, as DNA: TGTGCCAGCAGCATAGGACTCAAAAGCACAGATACGCAGTATTTT.

CDR3 protein: CASSPTRGTGSYEQYF. CDR3 bases: TGTGCCAGCAGTCCGACACGCGGGACAGGGAGCTACGAGCAGTACTTC. This chain uses TRBV27 with TRBJ2-7; 9 bases are shared with TRBD1. Germline trimming cut 5 bases from V and 3 bases from J; bases unmatched to any gene: 11. The germline gives CDR1 MNHEY, CDR2 SMNVEV (reference sequence). The CDR3 consists of 16 residues.

The chain carries TRBV10-3 and TRBJ2-7, with 9 bases matching TRBD2. Germline V gives CDR1 ENHRY, CDR2 SYGVKD. The CDR3 is made up of 14 amino acids. V dropped 8 bases and J dropped 4; count of bases not matched to a gene: 9. The CDR3 region is CAIAQAGGVYEQYF. The CDR3, as DNA: TGTGCCATCGCACAAGCGGGAGGAGTGTACGAGCAGTACTTC.

The sample holds one count of this clone. This chain uses TRBV7-8 with TRBJ2-5; D unclear. CDR1 and CDR2 from the germline V gene are SGHVS and FQNEAQ. The CDR3 has 11 residues. The V end lost 6 bases, the J end lost 2 bases, and 4 bases lay between the germline ends. The CDR3 nucleotides read TGTGCCAGCAGTTCTCAAGAGACCCAGTACTTC. Its protein product is CASSSQETQYF.

CDR3 DNA sequence: TGCAGCGTCGTACTCGTTTACGAGCAGTACTTC. This translates into CSVVLVYEQYF. The rearrangement joins TRBV29-1 to TRBJ2-7; D remains ambiguous. The CDR3 contains 11 residues. Germline V lookup: CDR1 SQVTM, CDR2 ANQGSEA. Deletions cut 6 bases from V and 4 bases from J, with 10 bases between.

V gene TRBV2 combines with J gene TRBJ1-1; 10 bases match TRBD1. Germline CDR1 and CDR2: SNHLY and FYNNEI. The CDR3 covers 13 residues. The V gene end was trimmed by 9 bases and the J gene end by 6 bases; junction bases not matched to a gene: 7. CDR3 sequence: CASGTGVFSEAFF. CDR3 bases: TGTGCCAGTGGGACAGGGGTTTTTTCTGAAGCTTTCTTT.

The chain recombines TRBV27 with TRBJ2-2, with D possibly TRBD2 on 6 matching bases. Trimming took off 6 bases at V and 6 bases at J, with 11 bases between the two ends. The CDR3 spans 13 residues. Looked up from germline, CDR1 is MNHEY and CDR2 is SMNVEV (reference sequence). The CDR3 sequence is CASRTGEAGELFF. The CDR3 coding sequence is TGTGCCAGCAGGACGGGAGAGGCCGGGGAGCTGTTTTTT.

This sequence joins TRBV3-1 (or the pseudogene TRBV3-2) and TRBJ2-2; perhaps TRBD1 as D (5 bases). The CDR3 is 14 residues long. Germline-derived CDR1 and CDR2 are LGHDT and YNNKEL (reference sequence). Trimming took 0 bases from V and 7 from J, leaving 9 bases between them. CDR3 in DNA: TGTGCCAGCAGCCAAGAATCAGGGAACGGGGAGCTGTTTTTT. As protein: CASSQESGNGELFF.

The chain employs TRBV5-1 and TRBJ1-4; no reliable D call. The V and J ends lost 2 bases and 1 base respectively, with 12 bases between them. Germline values: CDR1 SGHRS, CDR2 YFSETQ. The CDR3 covers 16 residues. The CDR3 here is CASSFLLGETNEKLFF. In DNA form, the CDR3 reads TGCGCCAGCAGCTTTCTCCTGGGAGAAACTAATGAAAAACTGTTTTTT.

The rearrangement joins TRBV6-4 to TRBJ2-1, with TRBD2 matching 15 bases. V lost 4 bases and J lost 0; bases outside the gene matches: 1. Per germline, CDR1 MRHNA and CDR2 SNTAGT. The CDR3 covers 17 residues. CDR3 coding DNA: TGTGCCAGCAGTGGGACTAGCGGGAGGGTCTCCTACAATGAGCAGTTCTTC. Translating gives CASSGTSGRVSYNEQFF.

The chain combines TRBV3-1 (or the pseudogene TRBV3-2) with TRBJ2-7, with no clear D. CDR3 length: 12 residues. CDR1 is LGHDT, CDR2 YNNKEL, per germline (reference sequence). V was cut by 3 bases and J by 3 bases, with 6 bases left in between. CDR3: CASSHSSYEQYF. The CDR3 coding sequence is TGTGCCAGCAGCCATTCCAGCTACGAGCAGTACTTC.

The J gene is TRBJ2-5, the V gene TRBV5-1; 14 positions agree with TRBD2. This CDR3 region has 15 residues. With 3 bases clipped from V and 3 bases from J, the junction kept 1 base outside the gene matches. Per the germline V gene, CDR1 is SGHRS and CDR2 is YFSETQ. The DNA of the CDR3 is TGCGCCAGCAGCTGGACTAGCGGGGGGAAAGAGACCCAGTACTTC. Residues: CASSWTSGGKETQYF.

This chain uses TRBV2 with TRBJ2-2, with D uncertain. The ends were cut back, 6 bases at V and 5 bases at J, with 7 bases in the middle. This CDR3 contains 12 residues. CDR1 and CDR2 (germline): SNHLY, FYNNEI. CDR3 sequence: CASSLGTGELFF. Written as DNA, the CDR3 is TGTGCCAGCAGCCTAGGAACCGGGGAGCTGTTTTTT.

This chain links TRBV11-2 with TRBJ2-7, with D perhaps matching TRBD2 (7 bases). Germline-derived CDR1 and CDR2 are SGHAT and FQNNGV. Between the trimmed V and J ends, which lost 5 bases and 2 bases, there was a span of 19 bases. The length of the CDR3 is 16 residues. The DNA for the CDR3 is TGTGCCAGCAGCCTCGGGGGGCGGGCTGGGACCTACGAGCAGTACTTC. It encodes CASSLGGRAGTYEQYF.

The gene calls are TRBV18 and TRBJ1-4; possible D gene TRBD1, 6 bases. The V gene's germline CDR1 is KGHSH and CDR2 LQKENI. This CDR3 region has 14 residues. The V gene lost 3 bases and the J gene lost 5 bases, with 10 bases spanning the gap. CDR3 sequence: CASSPTTGNEKLFF. The CDR3 region has the DNA TGTGCCAGCTCACCTACAACAGGGAATGAAAAACTGTTTTTT.

This clone was seen a single time. This rearrangement joins TRBV7-6 to TRBJ2-3; D is possibly TRBD1 (5 bases). Germline CDR1 reads SGHVS; CDR2 reads FNYEAQ. V lost 2 bases and J lost 3, with 15 bases in between. This CDR3 comprises 16 residues. CDR3 in amino acids: CASSLLRGQGTDTQYF. The CDR3 DNA follows: TGTGCCAGCAGCTTACTTAGGGGCCAGGGAACAGATACGCAGTATTTT.

In its sample, this clone was seen once. This sequence joins TRBV7-9 and TRBJ2-5; 7 bases agree with TRBD1. This CDR3 is built from 14 residues. After removal of 2 bases from V and 4 bases from J, the junction contained 4 bases not matched to a gene. Germline V gene lookup returns CDR1 SEHNR and CDR2 FQNEAQ (reference sequence). The CDR3 here is CASSLIGTAETQYF. The CDR3 DNA is TGTGCCAGCAGCTTAATTGGGACAGCAGAGACCCAGTACTTC.

The rearrangement joins TRBV5-6 to TRBJ1-6, with unresolved D. The V and J ends lost 1 base and 1 base respectively, with 12 bases between them. This CDR3 region has 17 residues. Germline-derived CDR1 and CDR2 are SGHDT and YYEEEE. The CDR3 sequence: CASSLPFTGSYNSPLHF. Here the CDR3 DNA reads TGTGCCAGCAGCTTGCCATTTACCGGGTCCTATAATTCACCCCTCCACTTT.

The chain carries TRBV28 and TRBJ1-2, with D possibly being TRBD1 (6 bases). Trimming took 6 bases from V and 8 from J, leaving 16 bases between them. The CDR3 is made up of 13 amino acids. Germline values: CDR1 MDHEN, CDR2 SYDVKM. The DNA of the CDR3 is TGTGCCAGCAGACCTACAGGGATCTTGGGCTACACCTTC. Encoded protein: CASRPTGILGYTF.

Details on this clone: Sequence at one end of the junction differs from germline and may be a read error. This chain joins TRBV7-7 and TRBJ2-1; a weak D match, TRBD2 (6 bases). The germline V gene has CDR1 SSHAT and CDR2 FNYEAQ (reference sequence). This CDR3 has 15 residues. For the CDR3, the DNA is TGTGCTAGCAGCTTAGCGGCGGGGAGCAACAATGAGCAGTTCTTC. The encoded protein is CASSLAAGSNNEQFF.

This chain joins TRBV11-3 and TRBJ2-3; TRBD2 aligns across 8 bases. The CDR3 loop spans 17 amino acids. Germline trimming cut 2 bases from V and 6 bases from J; bases unmatched to any gene: 13. Per the germline V gene, CDR1 is SGHNT and CDR2 is YENEEA. CDR3 in amino acids: CASSLSLSGLAGDTQYF. The CDR3 DNA sequence: TGTGCCAGCAGCTTATCGTTGTCCGGACTAGCAGGTGATACGCAGTATTTT.

The rearrangement uses TRBV6-5 and TRBJ1-5; no reliable D call. CDR1 and CDR2 from the germline V gene are MNHEY and SVGAGI. The CDR3 runs 14 residues. V was shortened by 5 bases and J by 0 bases, with 8 bases between the two germline ends. CDR3 bases: TGTGCCAGCAGTCGACTTTTTAGCAATCAGCCCCAGCATTTT. This sequence encodes CASSRLFSNQPQHF.

The V and J genes are TRBV28 and TRBJ2-5; 7 positions match TRBD1. Looked up from germline, CDR1 is MDHEN and CDR2 is SYDVKM. After removal of 5 bases from V and 6 bases from J, the junction contained 15 bases not matched to a gene. CDR3 length: 16 residues. CDR3 in amino acids: CASSPSGTADWKTQYF. CDR3 bases: TGTGCCAGCAGTCCCTCAGGGACAGCCGATTGGAAGACCCAGTACTTC.

This sequence joins TRBV30 and TRBJ2-3, with no clear D. The CDR3 totals 11 residues. The V and J ends lost 5 bases and 2 bases respectively, with 5 bases between them. CDR1 and CDR2 (germline): GTSNPN, SVGIG (reference sequence). CDR3 DNA sequence: TGTGCCTGGGCAGACACAGATACGCAGTATTTT. Encoded protein: CAWADTDTQYF.

The chain combines TRBV6-5 with TRBJ2-7; 7 bases map to TRBD2. The CDR3 spans 15 residues. Per the germline V gene, CDR1 is MNHEY and CDR2 is SVGAGI. J gave up 5 bases and V 7 bases, and 14 bases lay outside the gene matches. The chain's CDR3 is CASKSGREKIHEQYF. The CDR3 bases are TGTGCCAGCAAAAGTGGGCGGGAGAAGATCCACGAGCAGTACTTC.

This chain joins TRBV28 and TRBJ1-1, with D perhaps TRBD1 (6 bases). From germline, CDR1 is MDHEN and CDR2 SYDVKM. V dropped 6 bases and J dropped 7 bases, with 15 bases sitting between them. This CDR3 region has 13 residues. The CDR3 region is CASRTQGDLEAFF. The CDR3 nucleotides are TGTGCCAGCAGGACACAGGGAGATCTTGAAGCTTTCTTT.